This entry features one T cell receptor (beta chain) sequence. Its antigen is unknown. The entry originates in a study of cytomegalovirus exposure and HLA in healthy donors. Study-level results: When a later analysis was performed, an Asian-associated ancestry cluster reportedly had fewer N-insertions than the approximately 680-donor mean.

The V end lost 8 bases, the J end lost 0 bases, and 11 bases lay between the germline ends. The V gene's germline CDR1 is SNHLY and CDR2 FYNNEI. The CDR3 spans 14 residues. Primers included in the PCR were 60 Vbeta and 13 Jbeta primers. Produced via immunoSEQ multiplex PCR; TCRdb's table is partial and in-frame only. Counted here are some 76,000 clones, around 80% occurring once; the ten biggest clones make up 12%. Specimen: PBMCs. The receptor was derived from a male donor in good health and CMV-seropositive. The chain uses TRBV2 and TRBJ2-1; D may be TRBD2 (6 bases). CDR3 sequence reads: CASRSGPSYNEQFF. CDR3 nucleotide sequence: TGTGCCAGCCGGAGCGGGCCCTCCTACAATGAGCAGTTCTTC.